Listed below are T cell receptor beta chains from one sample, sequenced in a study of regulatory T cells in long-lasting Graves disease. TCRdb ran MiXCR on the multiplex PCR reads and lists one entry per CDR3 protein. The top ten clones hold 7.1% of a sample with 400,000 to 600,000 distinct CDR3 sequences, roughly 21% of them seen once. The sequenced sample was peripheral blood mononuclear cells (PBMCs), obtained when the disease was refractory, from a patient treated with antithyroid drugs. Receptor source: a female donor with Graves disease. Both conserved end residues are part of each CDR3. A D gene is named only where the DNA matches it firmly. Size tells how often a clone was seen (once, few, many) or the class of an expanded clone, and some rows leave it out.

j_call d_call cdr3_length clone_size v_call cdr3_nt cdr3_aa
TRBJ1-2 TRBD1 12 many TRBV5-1 TGCGCCAGCAGCGTGACAGGGGATGGCTACACCTTC CASSVTGDGYTF
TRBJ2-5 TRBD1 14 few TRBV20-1 TGCAGTGCTAGACTTACAGGGGGTGCACCGACCCAGTACTTC CSARLTGGAPTQYF
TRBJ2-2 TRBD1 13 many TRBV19 TGTGCCGGAGGACAGGGCCGGACCGGGGAGCTGTTTTTT CAGGQGRTGELFF
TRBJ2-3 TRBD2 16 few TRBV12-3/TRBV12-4 TGTGCCAGCACTCCAAGGGAGGGGCTAGTAACAGATACGCAGTATTTT CASTPREGLVTDTQYF
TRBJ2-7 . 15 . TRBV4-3 TGCGCCAGCAGCCAAGATCGCCAGGGGCTCGACGAGCAGTACTTC CASSQDRQGLDEQYF
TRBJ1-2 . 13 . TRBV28 TGTGCCAGCAGCTCCTCAGGGATGAATAGCTACACCTTC CASSSSGMNSYTF
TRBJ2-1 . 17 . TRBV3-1 TGTGCCAGCAGCCAAGGGGATTACGGGGCCCGGGGGAATGAGCAGTTCTTC CASSQGDYGARGNEQFF
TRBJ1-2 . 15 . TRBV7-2 TGTGCCAGCAGCTTAGGCAGGCCCTCAGACCTTGGCTACACCTTC CASSLGRPSDLGYTF
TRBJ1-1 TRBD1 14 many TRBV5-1 TGCGCCAGCGGAAGACAGGGGATGAACACTGAAGCTTTCTTT CASGRQGMNTEAFF
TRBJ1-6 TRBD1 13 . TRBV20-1 TGCAGTGCTTTTCGACAGGGGGGTTCACCCCTCCACTTT CSAFRQGGSPLHF
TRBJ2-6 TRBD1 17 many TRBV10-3 TGTGCCATCAGCCCGGGACAGGGGGTGTCTGGGGCCAACGTCCTGACTTTC CAISPGQGVSGANVLTF
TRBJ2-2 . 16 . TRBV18 TGTGCCAGCCCAAACTCGGGGCAGGGTCATACCGGGGAGCTGTTTTTT CASPNSGQGHTGELFF
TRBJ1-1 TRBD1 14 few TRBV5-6 TGTGCCAGCAGCTCTAGGACAGGCCGGCCTGAAGCTTTCTTT CASSSRTGRPEAFF
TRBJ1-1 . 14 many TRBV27 TGTGCCAGCAGTATCAAGACAGGATTTCTTGAAGCTTTCTTT CASSIKTGFLEAFF
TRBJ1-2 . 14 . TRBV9 TGTGCCAGCAAGCGTAGTACCGCCAATTATGGCTACGCCTTC CASKRSTANYGYAF
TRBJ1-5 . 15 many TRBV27 TGTGCCAGCAGTTTAGGGGCAGGAGCCTATCAGCCCCAGCATTTT CASSLGAGAYQPQHF
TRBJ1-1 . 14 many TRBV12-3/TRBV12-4 TGTGCCAGCAGTCTGGGACTGGACCCCACTGAAGCTTTCTTT CASSLGLDPTEAFF
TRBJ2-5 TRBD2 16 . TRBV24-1 TGTGCCACCAGTGACCCGGACGCGAGGGAGGGAGAGACCCAGTACTTC CATSDPDAREGETQYF
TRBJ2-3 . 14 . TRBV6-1 TGTGCCAGCAACTCAGGACCCTCTGGGGATACGCAGTATTTT CASNSGPSGDTQYF
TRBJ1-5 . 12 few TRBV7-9 TGTGCCAGCAGCCCGACCGATCAGCCCCAGCATTTT CASSPTDQPQHF
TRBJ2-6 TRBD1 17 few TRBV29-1 TGCAGCGTCCGAACGGCAGGGGGTAGGTCTGGGGCCAACGTCCTGACTTTC CSVRTAGGRSGANVLTF
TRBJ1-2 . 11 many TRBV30 TGTGCCTGGAGTACGGCAGAAGGCTACACCTTC CAWSTAEGYTF
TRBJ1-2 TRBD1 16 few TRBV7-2 TGTGCCAGCAGCTTAGGTCCGGGACAGGGAGAATATGGCTACACCTTC CASSLGPGQGEYGYTF